This T cell receptor (beta chain) was identified in a study of T cell repertoires in cytomegalovirus infection. Background on the study: Public signatures in TCR beta pointed to CMV infection and matching HLA type.

TCRdb independently ran MiXCR on the reads; one entry per CDR3 protein. The table includes roughly 760,000 distinct CDR3 sequences, 35% to 40% detected once. The receptor was isolated from a human donor in good health (CMV status not recorded). Some clones in this sample may be carry-over from other donors' samples. The sample comprised PBMCs.

The CDR3 coding sequence is TGTGCCAGCAGCACCCAGACAGGGGGGGGTTCTGAAGCTTTCTTT. It is translated as CASSTQTGGGSEAFF. The chain couples TRBV7-2 to TRBJ1-1; 9 positions agree with TRBD1. Germline CDR1 is SGHTA and CDR2 is FQGNSA. This CDR3 region has 15 residues. V gave up 5 bases and J gave up 6 bases; unmatched junction bases: 10.